This T cell receptor beta chain emerged from a study of blood T cells in healthy people across ages. Study results and caveats: The study found more naive CD4+ cells and higher diversity in long-lived than aged donors. Naive T cell percentage by flow cytometry tracked strongly with beta diversity. Per million T cells, the diversity of TCR beta decreased roughly linearly as age advanced.

Trimming left V 7 bases short and J 0 bases short, with 13 bases between. Per the germline V gene, CDR1 is MDHEN and CDR2 is SYDVKM. The CDR3 extends over 15 amino acids. A second PCR, run for roughly 7 to 11 cycles, used a sample-barcoded 5' primer plus a J-beta primer mix. TCRdb re-analysed the 5' RACE reads in MiXCR, keeping a single row per CDR3 protein. The sample comprises about 580,000 distinct CDR3 sequences, less than 60% of which are singletons, and 20% to 25% rests with the top ten. With respect to this clonotype: Its antigen is still unknown.

Material for sequencing was blood. The TCR originated in a man of 80 years or more in good health. The rearrangement uses TRBV28 and TRBJ2-1; D ambiguous. The CDR3 nucleotides are TGTGCCAGCAATGTCGCACCCAGCTCCTACAATGAGCAGTTCTTC. Protein sequence: CASNVAPSSYNEQFF.